These 31 T cell receptor beta chains came from one sample sequenced in a study of T cells in Graves' hyperthyroidism and ophthalmopathy. The TCR beta CDR3 regions underwent amplification using RNA transcripts as the source. The HTBI set primed first-round TCR CDR3 RT-PCR. TCRdb called the multiplex PCR reads again in MiXCR, with one record for every CDR3 protein. The sample lists 370,000 or so distinct CDR3 sequences, roughly 25% occurring once. The sequenced material came from blood. All receptors derive from a man in his forties or fifties with Graves' hyperthyroidism.

The V call is TRBV5-6, the J call TRBJ2-6; the D is unclear. CDR1 and CDR2 (germline): SGHDT, YYEEEE. The CDR3 consists of 18 residues. Trimming shortened V by 1 base and J by 0 bases, and 14 bases separated the two germline ends. The CDR3 sequence: CASSLTVQSYSGANVLTF. The CDR3 DNA reads TGTGCCAGCAGCTTGACAGTACAGTCCTACTCTGGGGCCAACGTCCTGACTTTC.

This clonotype has more than one count but fewer than ten. The chain employs TRBV6-1 and TRBJ2-2; D is unresolved. V shed 1 base and J shed 6 bases, with 15 bases lying between them. Germline-derived CDR1 and CDR2 are MNHNS and SASEGT. The CDR3 runs to 16 residues. Written as DNA, the CDR3 is TGTGCCAGCAGTGAAGTCGGTGGTAGTATGGCCGGGGAGCTGTTTTTT. Protein product: CASSEVGGSMAGELFF.

The chain combines TRBV29-1 with TRBJ2-3, with D perhaps TRBD1 (6 bases). The CDR3 consists of 12 residues. The V end lost 7 bases, the J end lost 2 bases, and 10 bases lay between the germline ends. Germline CDR1 reads SQVTM; CDR2 reads ANQGSEA. In DNA form, the CDR3 reads TGCAGCGCTAGGACAGCCACAGATACGCAGTATTTT. Protein sequence: CSARTATDTQYF.

In this sample, this clonotype turned up many times. The chain combines TRBV29-1 with TRBJ2-5; D gene unclear. Germline CDR1 and CDR2: SQVTM and ANQGSEA. The germline V and J ends were trimmed by 8 bases and 3 bases, with 7 bases remaining between them. The length of the CDR3 is 10 residues. The CDR3 DNA sequence: TGCAGCACCTCGGAAGAGACCCAGTACTTC. This sequence encodes CSTSEETQYF.

The V call is TRBV19, the J call TRBJ2-7, with a tentative D call TRBD1 (6 bases). This CDR3 has 17 residues. V lost 1 base and J 5 bases, leaving 21 bases between the germline ends. Germline V gene sequence: CDR1 LNHDA, CDR2 SQIVND (reference sequence). The CDR3 DNA reads TGTGCCAGTAGTATAGGTTTTTGGGGACAATCCCCCCACGAGCAGTACTTC. It yields the protein CASSIGFWGQSPHEQYF.

The chain couples TRBV7-9 to TRBJ2-5, with D uncertain. The CDR3 is 15 amino acids. Germline V gene sequence: CDR1 SEHNR, CDR2 FQNEAQ (reference sequence). V was clipped by 5 bases and J by 2 bases, with 15 bases between them. The CDR3, as DNA: TGTGCCAGCAGCCCGATATCGACAAGACAAGAGACCCAGTACTTC. It is translated as CASSPISTRQETQYF.

CDR3 sequence reads: CASSWGGTGNQPQHF. CDR3 coding DNA: TGTGCCAGCAGTTGGGGTGGGACAGGGAATCAGCCCCAGCATTTT. This chain connects TRBV2 to TRBJ1-5, with 9 bases aligning to TRBD1. In germline, CDR1 is SNHLY, CDR2 FYNNEI. The CDR3 is 15 amino acids. The junction had 6 bases not matched to a gene; V was cut back by 5 bases and J by 4 bases.

The chain employs TRBV24-1 and TRBJ2-1; 8 nucleotides line up with TRBD1. The CDR3 covers 17 residues. CDR1 and CDR2 (germline): KGHDR, SFDVKD. V was clipped by 4 bases and J by 6 bases; unmatched bases: 13. CDR3 DNA sequence: TGTGCCACCAGTGAAACCAGGCCGGGACAGGCGCTCAATGAGCAGTTCTTC. It is translated as CATSETRPGQALNEQFF.

The chain links TRBV20-1 to TRBJ2-7, with 14 positions matching TRBD2. The CDR3 loop spans 14 amino acids. After removal of 3 bases from V and 7 bases from J, the junction contained 5 bases not matched to a gene. From germline, CDR1 is DFQATT and CDR2 SNEGSKA (reference sequence). This chain's CDR3 is CSASRLAGGSEQYF. The CDR3 DNA reads as TGCAGTGCTAGTCGACTAGCGGGGGGGAGTGAGCAGTACTTC.

The chain combines TRBV27 with TRBJ1-2; D uncertain. The CDR3 covers 14 residues. V shed 3 bases and J shed 0 bases, with 8 bases lying between them. Germline V gene sequence: CDR1 MNHEY, CDR2 SMNVEV (reference sequence). The CDR3 is CASSLIGPNYGYTF. The CDR3 coding sequence is TGTGCCAGCAGTTTGATTGGGCCTAACTATGGCTACACCTTC.

The CDR3, as DNA: TGTGCCAGCAGCTTAGGTAGCAGGGGCGGCGAGACCCAGTACTTC. Translating it yields CASSLGSRGGETQYF. The V call is TRBV7-3, the J call TRBJ2-5, with a weak D call TRBD1 (6 bases). In germline, CDR1 is SGHTA, CDR2 FQGTGA. V was cut by 2 bases and J by 5 bases, with 15 bases left in between. The CDR3 runs to 15 residues.

In this sample, this clonotype turned up a few times. V gene TRBV5-1 combines with J gene TRBJ2-3, with D perhaps assigned TRBD1 or TRBD2 (5 bases each). V was cut by 4 bases and J by 1 base, with 19 bases left in between. Germline CDR1 reads SGHRS; CDR2 reads YFSETQ. This CDR3 is 17 amino acids long. The CDR3 reads CASSPGTGGGRTDTQYF. CDR3 sequence (DNA): TGCGCCAGCAGCCCAGGGACCGGTGGTGGGCGCACAGATACGCAGTATTTT.

This clonotype has at least ten counts. The chain links TRBV9 to TRBJ1-2; D ambiguous. This CDR3 region has 13 residues. Germline V gene sequence: CDR1 SGDLS, CDR2 YYNGEE. V lost 1 base and J 4 bases, leaving 8 bases between the germline ends. The CDR3 reads CASSVIERYGYTF. In DNA, the CDR3 is TGTGCCAGCAGCGTAATAGAGCGCTATGGCTACACCTTC. The full variable domain, in which reference TRBV9 and TRBJ1-2 provide the parts outside the CDR3, is DSGVTQTPKHLITATGQRVTLRCSPRSGDLSVYWYQQSLDQGLQFLIQYYNGEERAKGNILERFSAQQFPDLHSELNLSSLELGDSALYFCASSVIERYGYTFGSGTRLTVV.

This clonotype was recorded a few times. V usage is TRBV14 and J usage is TRBJ2-3, with 9 bases aligning to TRBD2. Germline CDR1 reads SGHDN; CDR2 reads FVKESK. The CDR3 loop spans 16 amino acids. J was trimmed by 4 bases and V by 4 bases; bases with no gene match: 9. The CDR3 sequence is CASSLIAGVAADTQYF. The CDR3 coding sequence is TGTGCCAGCAGCCTCATAGCGGGAGTGGCGGCAGATACGCAGTATTTT.

This clonotype occurred once. The genes are TRBV11-1 and TRBJ2-7; D is undetermined. Germline V gene lookup returns CDR1 SGHAT and CDR2 FQDESV (reference sequence). The ends were cut back, 2 bases at V and 4 bases at J, with 12 bases in the middle. This CDR3 comprises 14 residues. The CDR3: CASSLNQASYEQYF. The CDR3 region has the DNA TGTGCCAGCAGCTTAAATCAGGCGAGTTACGAGCAGTACTTC. Complete variable domain (other parts from reference TRBV11-1 and TRBJ2-7): EAEVAQSPRYKITEKSQAVAFWCDPISGHATLYWYRQILGQGPELLVQFQDESVVDDSQLPKDRFSAERLKGVDSTLKIQPAELGDSAMYLCASSLNQASYEQYFGPGTRLTVT.

The V gene is TRBV10-1, the J gene TRBJ2-2, with D hard to call. Trimming cost V 4 bases and J 7 bases, with 7 bases left between them. Germline CDR1 and CDR2: WNHNN and SYGVQD (reference sequence). This CDR3 has 12 amino acids. The CDR3 DNA sequence: TGCGCCAGCAGTGTGGATGGCGGGGAGCTGTTTTTT. Protein sequence: CASSVDGGELFF.

This clonotype was detected many times. The rearrangement joins TRBV11-2 to TRBJ2-7, with 9 bases that match TRBD2. This CDR3 comprises 16 residues. V lost 0 bases and J lost 0; bases outside the gene matches: 3. CDR1 and CDR2 from the germline V gene are SGHAT and FQNNGV. CDR3 sequence (DNA): TGTGCCAGCAGCTTAGATCTGACTAGCGGCTCCTACGAGCAGTACTTC. Protein product: CASSLDLTSGSYEQYF.

This clonotype was found a few times. The V and J genes are TRBV7-9 and TRBJ2-4; D remains ambiguous. Germline lookup yields CDR1 SEHNR and CDR2 FQNEAQ (reference sequence). The CDR3 sequence is 17 residues long. The V gene lost 0 bases and the J gene lost 0 bases, with 12 bases spanning the gap. The CDR3 here is CASSLAQWDLAKNIQYF. For the CDR3, the DNA is TGTGCCAGCAGCTTAGCGCAATGGGATCTAGCCAAAAACATTCAGTACTTC.

Concerning this clonotype itself: This may arise from a read error, as a much more abundant clone is one base away. The V gene is TRBV27, the J gene TRBJ2-1, with 10 bases lining up with TRBD2. The germline CDR1 and CDR2 sequences are MNHEY and SMNVEV (reference sequence). Trimming removed 6 bases from V and 0 bases from J; junction bases left unmatched: 2. CDR3 length equals 15 residues. CDR3 protein: CASRASGSSYNEQFF. As DNA, the CDR3 is TGTGCCAGCAGGGCTAGCGGGAGCTCCTACAATGAGCAGTTCTTC.

The chain couples TRBV7-9 to TRBJ2-4; D is undetermined. The V gene lost 0 bases and the J gene lost 9 bases, with 12 bases spanning the gap. The CDR3 contains 14 residues. Per germline, CDR1 SEHNR and CDR2 FQNEAQ (reference sequence). This chain's CDR3 is CASSLASLMGIQYF. In nucleotides, the CDR3 is TGTGCCAGCAGCTTAGCGAGTTTGATGGGCATTCAGTACTTC.

The V gene is TRBV29-1, the J gene TRBJ2-5; the D gene is possibly TRBD2 (6 bases). CDR1 and CDR2 from the germline V gene are SQVTM and ANQGSEA. The CDR3 covers 16 residues. V shed 7 bases and J shed 5 bases, with 26 bases lying between them. In DNA form, the CDR3 reads TGCAGCGGTGCTCCGGGACCCCGGGACTTTGGGGAGACCCAGTACTTC. Translation gives CSGAPGPRDFGETQYF.

This clonotype occurred many times. The J gene is TRBJ2-7, the V gene TRBV2, with D hard to call. The CDR3 extends over 11 amino acids. The ends were cut back, 3 bases at V and 9 bases at J, with 9 bases in the middle. Per the germline V gene, CDR1 is SNHLY and CDR2 is FYNNEI. CDR3 sequence (DNA): TGTGCCAGCAGTGAGGAACGGGTGCAGTACTTC. Its protein product is CASSEERVQYF. The variable domain in full, completed from reference TRBV2 and TRBJ2-7, reads EPEVTQTPSHQVTQMGQEVILRCVPISNHLYFYWYRQILGQKVEFLVSFYNNEISEKSEIFDDQFSVERPDGSNFTLKIRSTKLEDSAMYFCASSEERVQYFGPGTRLTVT.

This clonotype was picked up a small number of times. This chain uses TRBV20-1 with TRBJ2-1, with D possibly TRBD2 on 6 matching bases. CDR3 length equals 15 residues. With 0 bases removed from V and 3 bases from J, the gap between germline ends came to 12 bases. CDR1 and CDR2 (germline): DFQATT, SNEGSKA (reference sequence). The CDR3: CSARDGGMHYNEQFF. The CDR3 nucleotides read TGCAGTGCTAGAGATGGGGGGATGCACTACAATGAGCAGTTCTTC.

Only a few counts were recorded for this clonotype. This chain joins TRBV20-1 and TRBJ2-6; D ambiguous. CDR3 size: 19 residues. With 0 bases removed from V and 0 bases from J, the gap between germline ends came to 18 bases. Germline V gives CDR1 DFQATT, CDR2 SNEGSKA (reference sequence). The CDR3 region is CSARDWKAETFSGANVLTF. The CDR3 nucleotides read TGCAGTGCTAGAGATTGGAAAGCCGAAACTTTCTCTGGGGCCAACGTCCTGACTTTC.

This clonotype appeared a few times. V gene TRBV12-3 or TRBV12-4 combines with J gene TRBJ1-3; D gene uncertain. CDR3 size: 12 residues. Trimming left V 3 bases short and J 4 bases short, with 4 bases between. The chain's CDR3 is CASSLQGNTIYF. DNA of the CDR3: TGTGCCAGCAGTTTGCAGGGAAACACCATATATTTT.

This chain connects TRBV5-6 to TRBJ1-1, with TRBD1 matching 10 bases. Germline V gene lookup returns CDR1 SGHDT and CDR2 YYEEEE. With 1 base clipped from V and 5 bases from J, the junction kept 5 bases outside the gene matches. This CDR3 is built from 15 residues. CDR3 sequence (DNA): TGTGCCAGCAGCTTGCCGGGACAGGGGAGAACTGAAGCTTTCTTT. Protein product: CASSLPGQGRTEAFF.

This clonotype occurred a few times. The chain employs TRBV7-9 and TRBJ2-3; TRBD2 agrees at 10 bases. Germline values: CDR1 SEHNR, CDR2 FQNEAQ (reference sequence). The CDR3 spans 17 residues. The junction had 4 bases not matched to a gene; V was cut back by 1 base and J by 0 bases. This CDR3 is CASSLVAGGLSTDTQYF. The CDR3 nucleotides are TGTGCCAGCAGCTTAGTAGCGGGAGGACTCAGCACAGATACGCAGTATTTT. Variable domain in full (rest from reference TRBV7-9 and TRBJ2-3): DTGVSQNPRHKITKRGQNVTFRCDPISEHNRLYWYRQTLGQGPEFLTYFQNEAQLEKSRLLSDRFSAERPKGSFSTLEIQRTEQGDSAMYLCASSLVAGGLSTDTQYFGPGTRLTVL.

This clonotype was seen at least ten times. This sequence joins TRBV27 and TRBJ1-1; D unclear. The CDR3 is made up of 14 amino acids. V lost 7 bases to trimming and J lost 2 bases, with 14 bases between them. Germline V CDR1 and CDR2: MNHEY, SMNVEV (reference sequence). The CDR3 coding sequence is TGTGCCAGCATGGAAGCAGACACAAACACTGAAGCTTTCTTT. It specifies CASMEADTNTEAFF.

With regard to this clonotype: One end of the junction is discordant with germline, which a read error may explain. The chain links TRBV6-1 to TRBJ1-1; 7 positions agree with TRBD1. CDR3 length: 14 amino acids. The germline CDR1 and CDR2 sequences are MNHNS and SASEGT. CDR3 in DNA: TGTGCCAGCAGAGAAGGGGGCGCGGACACTGAAGCTTTCTTT. Its protein product is CASREGGADTEAFF.

This clonotype has ten or more counts. This rearrangement joins TRBV28 to TRBJ2-5, with 7 positions matching TRBD1. Trimming took 4 bases from V and 4 from J; bases not matched to a gene: 0. The CDR3 runs 12 residues. Germline CDR1 reads MDHEN; CDR2 reads SYDVKM. The CDR3 region is CASSYRGETQYF. The CDR3 DNA is TGTGCCAGCAGTTACAGGGGAGAGACCCAGTACTTC.

V and J are TRBV7-9 and TRBJ2-1, with 11 nucleotides matching TRBD2. The CDR3 is made up of 16 amino acids. Germline V lookup: CDR1 SEHNR, CDR2 FQNEAQ (reference sequence). With 1 base clipped from V and 6 bases from J, the junction kept 5 bases outside the gene matches. The CDR3 nucleotides are TGTGCCAGCAGCTTAGTTTCTGGACTAGCGGGCAATGAGCAGTTCTTC. Encoded protein: CASSLVSGLAGNEQFF.